A selection of T cell receptor beta chains follows, all from one sample in a study of identical twins. TCRdb reprocessed the 5' RACE reads via MiXCR and lists one record per CDR3 protein. The sample lists fewer than 500,000 distinct CDR3 sequences, about 24% seen once, with about 2.7% in the top ten. These data also formed part of another study, on T cells expressing NK-cell markers.

The sample taken for sequencing was CD4+ T cells sorted from blood. Receptors were obtained from a woman aged 18-29 years in good health. CDR3s include the opening cysteine and the closing phenylalanine or tryptophan. D genes are given only for firm matches. Rows may omit the clone size; those that give it use once, few, many or a size class.

CDR3 DNA: TGTGCCACCAGTGATGCTAGGGACGGAGGGGATACGCAGTATTTT; CDR3 protein: CATSDARDGGDTQYF; V gene: TRBV24-1; clone size: .; D gene: .; J gene: TRBJ2-3
CDR3 DNA: TGTGCCAGCTCCACTAGCCGTTGGGGGTACTCCTACGAGCAGTACTTC; CDR3 protein: CASSTSRWGYSYEQYF; V gene: TRBV25-1; clone size: once; D gene: .; J gene: TRBJ2-7
CDR3 DNA: TGTGCCAGCAGGCACGGGACTAGCACCGGGGAGCTGTTTTTT; CDR3 protein: CASRHGTSTGELFF; V gene: TRBV6-2/TRBV6-3; clone size: .; D gene: TRBD2; J gene: TRBJ2-2
CDR3 DNA: TGTGCCAGCAGTAGGGGACTAACAAACTATGGCTACACCTTC; CDR3 protein: CASSRGLTNYGYTF; V gene: TRBV6-1; clone size: few; D gene: .; J gene: TRBJ1-2
CDR3 DNA: TGCAGTGCTAGAAAGGCCAGTACAGATACGCAGTATTTT; CDR3 protein: CSARKASTDTQYF; V gene: TRBV20-1; clone size: .; D gene: .; J gene: TRBJ2-3
CDR3 DNA: TGCGCCAGCAGCTTGTTCGGGGCCAACGTCCTGACTTTC; CDR3 protein: CASSLFGANVLTF; V gene: TRBV5-1; clone size: few; D gene: .; J gene: TRBJ2-6
CDR3 DNA: TGTGCCAGCAGCTTAAATTTGGGGGCTGGCTACACCTTC; CDR3 protein: CASSLNLGAGYTF; V gene: TRBV7-2; clone size: few; D gene: .; J gene: TRBJ1-2
CDR3 DNA: TGTGCCAGCAGCTTAGTGAACACCGGGGAGCTGTTTTTT; CDR3 protein: CASSLVNTGELFF; V gene: TRBV11-1; clone size: many; D gene: .; J gene: TRBJ2-2
CDR3 DNA: TGCGCCAGCAGCGTCAAAATGGATTCACCCCTCCACTTT; CDR3 protein: CASSVKMDSPLHF; V gene: TRBV5-1; clone size: .; D gene: .; J gene: TRBJ1-6
CDR3 DNA: TGCAGTGCTCGCACCTTGCACTACCAAGAGACCCAGTACTTC; CDR3 protein: CSARTLHYQETQYF; V gene: TRBV20-1; clone size: .; D gene: .; J gene: TRBJ2-5
CDR3 DNA: TGTACCTTCAGTGTAGGATACCGGGACAGGGCGAACACTGAAGCTTTCTTT; CDR3 protein: CTFSVGYRDRANTEAFF; V gene: TRBV2; clone size: .; D gene: TRBD1; J gene: TRBJ1-1
CDR3 DNA: TGTGCCAGCAAGGACTCACGGGGAACGCAGTATTTT; CDR3 protein: CASKDSRGTQYF; V gene: TRBV6-6; clone size: .; D gene: .; J gene: TRBJ2-3
CDR3 DNA: TGTGCCAGCAGCGCAACGCCCCTTGGGGGAGAAGCTTTCTTT; CDR3 protein: CASSATPLGGEAFF; V gene: TRBV9; clone size: .; D gene: .; J gene: TRBJ1-1
CDR3 DNA: TGCAGTGCTAGGCATCTGGGGACTGAAGCTTTCTTT; CDR3 protein: CSARHLGTEAFF; V gene: TRBV20-1; clone size: .; D gene: .; J gene: TRBJ1-1
CDR3 DNA: TGTGCCAGCAGCCAAGCAGTTCATGAGCAGTTCTTC; CDR3 protein: CASSQAVHEQFF; V gene: TRBV3-1; clone size: few; D gene: .; J gene: TRBJ2-1
CDR3 DNA: TGTGCCAGCAGGGAACCGGGACAGGTGGAAGTTGAGTTCTTC; CDR3 protein: CASREPGQVEVEFF; V gene: TRBV6-1; clone size: .; D gene: TRBD1; J gene: TRBJ2-1
CDR3 DNA: TGTGCCAGCAGCGAGAGAGACAGCGGTGGCTACACCTTC; CDR3 protein: CASSERDSGGYTF; V gene: TRBV9; clone size: few; D gene: .; J gene: TRBJ1-2
CDR3 DNA: TGTGCCAGCAGTCCGGGATCTAAAAAGAAGTCCCATGAGCAGTTCTTC; CDR3 protein: CASSPGSKKKSHEQFF; V gene: TRBV7-4; clone size: .; D gene: .; J gene: TRBJ2-1
CDR3 DNA: TGTGCCAGCAGCTTGGGACCTGGGAGGGGCGAGCAGTACTTC; CDR3 protein: CASSLGPGRGEQYF; V gene: TRBV5-8; clone size: .; D gene: TRBD2; J gene: TRBJ2-7
CDR3 DNA: TGTGCCAGCAGTGTAATCACAAGGGGGGCTAATGAAAAACTGTTTTTT; CDR3 protein: CASSVITRGANEKLFF; V gene: TRBV25-1; clone size: .; D gene: .; J gene: TRBJ1-4
CDR3 DNA: TGCGCCAGCACTTCCGGGACAGGGGCCACAGATACGCAGTATTTT; CDR3 protein: CASTSGTGATDTQYF; V gene: TRBV10-1; clone size: .; D gene: TRBD1; J gene: TRBJ2-3
CDR3 DNA: TGTGCCAGCAGCGAACAAGCGGGAGCATCAGATACGCAGTATTTT; CDR3 protein: CASSEQAGASDTQYF; V gene: TRBV9; clone size: .; D gene: TRBD2; J gene: TRBJ2-3
CDR3 DNA: TGTGCCAGCAGGCATTGGAAGAGTCCTAGCGCCTACGAGCAGTACTTC; CDR3 protein: CASRHWKSPSAYEQYF; V gene: TRBV12-3/TRBV12-4; clone size: few; D gene: .; J gene: TRBJ2-7
CDR3 DNA: TGCAGTGCTAGTCGCAGGACTAGTGTTTGGAATGAGCAGTTCTTC; CDR3 protein: CSASRRTSVWNEQFF; V gene: TRBV20-1; clone size: .; D gene: TRBD2; J gene: TRBJ2-1
CDR3 DNA: TGTGCCAGCAGCGTAGTCCGGGGAGCGAACACTGAAGCTTTCTTT; CDR3 protein: CASSVVRGANTEAFF; V gene: TRBV9; clone size: .; D gene: .; J gene: TRBJ1-1
CDR3 DNA: TGTGCCAGCAGTGTTTCTAACTATGGCTACACCTTC; CDR3 protein: CASSVSNYGYTF; V gene: TRBV2; clone size: many; D gene: .; J gene: TRBJ1-2
CDR3 DNA: TGTGCCAGCAGTGCCATACCAATCCAAGAGACCCAGTACTTC; CDR3 protein: CASSAIPIQETQYF; V gene: TRBV6-2/TRBV6-3; clone size: .; D gene: .; J gene: TRBJ2-5
CDR3 DNA: TGTGCCAGCAGCTTAGTCGGGACGGGAGTCGGATACGAGCAGTACTTC; CDR3 protein: CASSLVGTGVGYEQYF; V gene: TRBV7-2; clone size: .; D gene: .; J gene: TRBJ2-7
CDR3 DNA: TGTGCCAGCAGGCCCCTTACCGCGAACACTGAAGCTTTCTTT; CDR3 protein: CASRPLTANTEAFF; V gene: TRBV6-2/TRBV6-3; clone size: few; D gene: .; J gene: TRBJ1-1
CDR3 DNA: TGCGCCAGCAGCTTGAACACCCAGGGCGGAGCTTTCTTT; CDR3 protein: CASSLNTQGGAFF; V gene: TRBV5-1; clone size: .; D gene: .; J gene: TRBJ1-1
CDR3 DNA: TGCGCCAGCAGCGATAGGGTGGTGGATACGCAGTATTTT; CDR3 protein: CASSDRVVDTQYF; V gene: TRBV10-1; clone size: once; D gene: .; J gene: TRBJ2-3
CDR3 DNA: TGTGCCAGCAGCTTAGCGGGGCGGTCTCAGCATTTT; CDR3 protein: CASSLAGRSQHF; V gene: TRBV7-2; clone size: .; D gene: .; J gene: TRBJ1-5
CDR3 DNA: TGCAGTGCTCTTAGTCGGGTTAGCACAGATACGCAGTATTTT; CDR3 protein: CSALSRVSTDTQYF; V gene: TRBV20-1; clone size: .; D gene: .; J gene: TRBJ2-3
CDR3 DNA: TGTGCCAGCAGCTTAATCAGCCACAATGAGCAGTTCTTC; CDR3 protein: CASSLISHNEQFF; V gene: TRBV7-9; clone size: .; D gene: .; J gene: TRBJ2-1
CDR3 DNA: TGTGCCAGCGGGACTAGCGGGCATGTAGGCGGGGAGCTGTTTTTT; CDR3 protein: CASGTSGHVGGELFF; V gene: TRBV12-3/TRBV12-4; clone size: .; D gene: TRBD2; J gene: TRBJ2-2
CDR3 DNA: TGCAGTGCTAGAGGACCCAACACTGAAGCTTTCTTT; CDR3 protein: CSARGPNTEAFF; V gene: TRBV20-1; clone size: .; D gene: .; J gene: TRBJ1-1
CDR3 DNA: TGTGCCAGCTCACAGGGCTCCCGCGAGCAGTACTTC; CDR3 protein: CASSQGSREQYF; V gene: TRBV18; clone size: .; D gene: .; J gene: TRBJ2-7
CDR3 DNA: TGCGCCAGCAGCTTGGGGGCCCGGAAGACCCAGTACTTC; CDR3 protein: CASSLGARKTQYF; V gene: TRBV5-1; clone size: few; D gene: .; J gene: TRBJ2-5